The 30 T cell receptor beta chains presented below share a single source sample, sequenced in a study of T cell responses to AZD1222 COVID-19 vaccine. Clones were read by immunoSEQ multiplex PCR, and TCRdb kept only the in-frame ones, dropping some. The sample records 65,000 to 70,000 clones, 80% to 85% being singletons. The material sequenced was peripheral blood, taken on day 0 of AZD1222 vaccination. All receptors derive from an adult in good health.

The chain combines TRBV9 with TRBJ2-5, with a tentative D call TRBD1 (5 bases). The V end was cut by 3 bases, the J end by 9 bases, with 15 bases between. This CDR3 contains 13 residues. The germline gives CDR1 SGDLS, CDR2 YYNGEE. The CDR3 is CASSAEQIGAQYF. In DNA form, the CDR3 reads TGTGCCAGCAGCGCCGAGCAAATAGGGGCCCAGTACTTC.

This clone came up a few times. The rearrangement links TRBV28 to TRBJ1-2, with TRBD1 matching 7 bases. V trimming: 3 bases; J trimming: 5 bases; junction bases outside the gene matches: 6. The CDR3 length is 14 residues. The germline CDR1 and CDR2 sequences are MDHEN and SYDVKM. This CDR3 is CASSLDDRAYGYTF. DNA for the CDR3: TGTGCCAGCAGTTTGGATGACAGGGCGTATGGCTACACCTTC.

V is TRBV29-1 and J is TRBJ1-4; D is possibly TRBD1 (6 bases). The CDR3 extends over 16 amino acids. The V end lost 4 bases, the J end lost 7 bases, and 22 bases lay between the germline ends. Per germline, CDR1 SQVTM and CDR2 ANQGSEA. As DNA, the CDR3 is TGCAGCGTTGTGGGGGCCGGGAGACTAGGAAGTGAAAAACTGTTTTTT. Translation: CSVVGAGRLGSEKLFF.

The chain combines TRBV2 with TRBJ1-4; 8 bases line up with TRBD1. The CDR3 totals 13 residues. Germline CDR1 SNHLY, CDR2 FYNNEI. The V and J ends lost 8 bases and 3 bases, in that order; junction bases with no gene match: 2. CDR3 DNA sequence: TGTGCCAGCTCGGACAGGGCTAATGAAAAACTGTTTTTT. Amino acids: CASSDRANEKLFF.

The CDR3 nucleotides read TGCGCCAGCAGCCCCGGGGGAGCGAACTATGGCTACACCTTC. Translation gives CASSPGGANYGYTF. The chain has TRBV5-1 and TRBJ1-2; weak D call: TRBD1 (5 bases). This CDR3 is 14 amino acids long. The germline CDR1 and CDR2 sequences are SGHRS and YFSETQ. The V end lost 4 bases, the J end lost 2 bases, and 12 bases lay between the germline ends.

Only a few counts were recorded for this clone. The genes are TRBV6-5 and TRBJ1-1; D remains unclear. Germline-derived CDR1 and CDR2 are MNHEY and SVGAGI. Trimming left V 7 bases short and J 10 bases short, with 13 bases between. The CDR3 is 11 amino acids. In nucleotides, the CDR3 is TGTGCCAGCACAAAGTTAGTATCAGCTTTCTTT. Protein sequence: CASTKLVSAFF.

V gene TRBV5-1 combines with J gene TRBJ1-3; D is possibly TRBD1 (6 bases). Germline V gene data show CDR1 as SGHRS and CDR2 as YFSETQ. The CDR3 is made up of 19 amino acids. Trimming took 0 bases from V and 3 from J, leaving 22 bases between them. The CDR3 region is CASSLGTLAPTGDGNTIYF. CDR3 nucleotides: TGCGCCAGCAGCTTGGGGACCCTGGCACCGACAGGAGATGGAAACACCATATATTTT.

The chain couples TRBV4-1 to TRBJ1-2; no definite D call. V was shortened by 0 bases and J by 1 base, with 9 bases between the two germline ends. Germline-derived CDR1 and CDR2 are MGHRA and YSYEKL. The length of the CDR3 is 15 residues. CDR3 loop: CASSQDTQVNYGYTF. CDR3 nucleotide sequence: TGCGCCAGCAGCCAAGATACCCAGGTTAACTATGGCTACACCTTC.

The chain links TRBV11-3 to TRBJ1-3, with 11 bases lining up with TRBD1. CDR3 length: 16 amino acids. Per germline, CDR1 SGHNT and CDR2 YENEEA. V lost 5 bases to trimming and J lost 3 bases; unmatched junction nucleotides: 6. The DNA of the CDR3 is TGTGCCAGCAGCCCTGGACAGGGGGCTAATGGAAACACCATATATTTT. Residues: CASSPGQGANGNTIYF.

The V gene is TRBV6-2 or TRBV6-3, the J gene TRBJ2-1, with D perhaps TRBD1 or TRBD2 (6 bases each). Trimming shortened V by 5 bases and J by 4 bases, and 18 bases separated the two germline ends. This CDR3 is 16 amino acids long. Germline V gene lookup returns CDR1 MNHEY and CDR2 SVGEGT. The DNA of the CDR3 is TGTGCCAGCAGTAGAATGGGTGGGGGGCAATACAATGAGCAGTTCTTC. This translates into CASSRMGGGQYNEQFF.

The J gene is TRBJ2-2, the V gene TRBV7-2, with 10 bases that match TRBD1. The germline CDR1 and CDR2 sequences are SGHTA and FQGNSA. CDR3 length equals 14 residues. The J segment lost 7 bases and the V segment lost 11 bases, leaving 10 bases of the junction unmatched. This chain's CDR3 is CAPRQGAGIGELFF. The CDR3 DNA is TGTGCCCCCAGACAGGGGGCCGGTATCGGGGAGCTGTTTTTT.

In this sample, this clone turned up a few times. J is TRBJ2-7 and V is TRBV6-1; TRBD1 matches at 7 bases. V lost 3 bases and J lost 6; bases outside the gene matches: 5. The CDR3 loop spans 13 amino acids. Germline assignment: CDR1 MNHNS and CDR2 SASEGT. DNA for the CDR3: TGTGCCAGCAGTGAGAGTCAGGGGGTCGAGCAGTACTTC. Protein: CASSESQGVEQYF.

The CDR3 region has the DNA TGTGCCAGCAGCTTAAATCGAGCTGGGGATACGCAGTATTTT. Protein product: CASSLNRAGDTQYF. V usage is TRBV7-8 and J usage is TRBJ2-3; D is ambiguous. CDR1 is SGHVS and CDR2 is FQNEAQ in the germline V gene. Trimming removed 2 bases at V and 6 bases at J, with 12 bases between. This CDR3 is 14 amino acids long. The full variable domain, with the rest looked up from reference TRBV7-8 and TRBJ2-3, is GAGVSQSPRYKVAKRGQDVALRCDPISGHVSLFWYQQALGQGPEFLTYFQNEAQLDKSGLPSDRFFAERPEGSVSTLKIQRTQQEDSAVYLCASSLNRAGDTQYFGPGTRLTVL.

This clone is a singleton in its sample. The CDR3 DNA sequence: TGTGCCAGCTCACCGGAGTCTCCGGGGGCGGGGTATGGCTACACCTTC. Translation: CASSPESPGAGYGYTF. This chain links TRBV18 with TRBJ1-2; maybe TRBD1 (6 bases). CDR3 size: 16 residues. Trimming stripped 3 bases from V and 5 bases from J, with 19 bases between. Germline V lookup: CDR1 KGHSH, CDR2 LQKENI. Full variable domain (rest looked up from reference TRBV18 and TRBJ1-2): NAGVMQNPRHLVRRRGQEARLRCSPMKGHSHVYWYRQLPEEGLKFMVYLQKENIIDESGMPKERFSAEFPKEGPSILRIQQVVRGDSAAYFCASSPESPGAGYGYTFGSGTRLTVV.

The chain combines TRBV4-1 with TRBJ2-7; TRBD2 agrees at 7 bases. The CDR3 totals 13 residues. CDR1 MGHRA and CDR2 YSYEKL come from the germline V gene. V trimming: 6 bases; J trimming: 1 base; junction bases outside the gene matches: 3. The CDR3 bases are TGCGCCAGCAGACCGGGGGGATCCTACGAGCAGTACTTC. It specifies CASRPGGSYEQYF.

V usage is TRBV6-5 and J usage is TRBJ2-7; D may correspond to TRBD1 or TRBD2 (5 bases each). The CDR3 has 14 amino acids. Germline CDR1 and CDR2: MNHEY and SVGAGI. Trimming stripped 11 bases from V and 2 bases from J, with 19 bases between. CDR3 sequence: CASTSGTDTYEQYF. DNA of the CDR3: TGTGCCTCCACGTCAGGGACCGACACCTACGAGCAGTACTTC.

The table lists this clone with a few counts. The rearrangement uses TRBV11-2 and TRBJ2-7; 8 positions match TRBD1. CDR1 is SGHAT, CDR2 FQNNGV, per germline. The J segment lost 1 base and the V segment lost 5 bases, leaving 1 base of the junction unmatched. The CDR3 has 13 amino acids. CDR3 region: CASSRTGSYEQYF. The CDR3 DNA follows: TGTGCCAGCAGCCGGACAGGGTCCTACGAGCAGTACTTC.

The chain carries TRBV6-5 and TRBJ2-5; unclear D gene. Germline V gene lookup returns CDR1 MNHEY and CDR2 SVGAGI. V shed 10 bases and J shed 5 bases, with 11 bases lying between them. There are 11 residues in the CDR3. The CDR3: CATSRGETQYF. The CDR3 bases are TGTGCCACCTCCCGTGGGGAGACCCAGTACTTC.

The genes are TRBV28 and TRBJ1-1; no reliable D call. CDR1 is MDHEN, CDR2 SYDVKM, per germline. Between the trimmed V and J ends, which lost 2 bases and 0 bases, there was a span of 7 bases. CDR3 length: 14 amino acids. The CDR3 DNA follows: TGTGCCAGCAGTTTAATTCCTATGAACACTGAAGCTTTCTTT. This codes for CASSLIPMNTEAFF.

This clone was observed a handful of times. This sequence joins TRBV3-1 (or the pseudogene TRBV3-2) and TRBJ1-6; D possibly corresponds to TRBD1 (5 bases). Germline V CDR1 and CDR2: LGHDT, YNNKEL (reference sequence). The CDR3 length is 16 residues. V gave up 4 bases and J gave up 10 bases, with 20 bases separating them. CDR3 protein: CASSPLGRGRGSPLHF. CDR3 DNA: TGTGCCAGCAGCCCCCTCGGGAGGGGACGGGGATCACCCCTCCACTTT.

This rearrangement joins TRBV11-3 to TRBJ2-5; D unclear. The CDR3 has 14 amino acids. V was cut by 3 bases and J by 4 bases, with 12 bases left in between. In germline, CDR1 is SGHNT, CDR2 YENEEA. In DNA form, the CDR3 reads TGTGCCAGCAGCTTCCGGGCCCCGGGAGAGACCCAGTACTTC. Protein: CASSFRAPGETQYF.

This chain uses TRBV3-1 (or the pseudogene TRBV3-2) with TRBJ2-5; D might be TRBD1 or TRBD2, each matching 5 bases. CDR1 LGHDT and CDR2 YNNKEL come from the germline V gene (reference sequence). The CDR3 covers 15 residues. V was trimmed by 4 bases and J by 5 bases, leaving 17 bases between them. This chain's CDR3 is CASSPDKAEGETQYF. CDR3 in DNA: TGTGCCAGCAGCCCCGATAAGGCAGAGGGGGAGACCCAGTACTTC.

The CDR3: CAWSGDSPSYNSPLHF. In DNA, the CDR3 is TGTGCCTGGAGTGGGGACAGTCCCTCCTATAATTCACCCCTCCACTTT. This sequence joins TRBV30 and TRBJ1-6; 7 nucleotides line up with TRBD1. The germline gives CDR1 GTSNPN, CDR2 SVGIG (reference sequence). This CDR3 contains 16 residues. V trimming: 1 base; J trimming: 0 bases; junction bases outside the gene matches: 3.

V usage is TRBV19 and J usage is TRBJ2-7; a weak D match, TRBD2 (7 bases). Germline lookup yields CDR1 LNHDA and CDR2 SQIVND (reference sequence). The CDR3 extends over 17 amino acids. Trimming pared 1 base from V and 2 bases from J, leaving 18 bases between. CDR3 protein: CASSIAGGQTLPYEQYF. The DNA for the CDR3 is TGTGCCAGTAGTATAGCGGGGGGCCAAACCCTTCCCTACGAGCAGTACTTC.

The CDR3 bases are TGTGCCAGCAGTTACGGACCCCTTTTGAGCGGGGGGCCTTTCGTTGGGCAGTTCTTC. This codes for CASSYGPLLSGGPFVGQFF. The rearrangement uses TRBV6-2 or TRBV6-3 and TRBJ2-1; 9 bases map to TRBD2. This CDR3 has 19 residues. The junction had 23 bases not matched to a gene; V was cut back by 2 bases and J by 12 bases. Looked up from germline, CDR1 is MNHEY and CDR2 is SVGEGT.

V usage is TRBV5-4 and J usage is TRBJ2-6; possibly TRBD1 for D (6 bases). The germline V and J ends were trimmed by 4 bases and 0 bases, with 14 bases remaining between them. CDR3 length equals 17 residues. The germline CDR1 and CDR2 sequences are SGHNT and YYREEE (reference sequence). CDR3 region: CASSRADSSSGANVLTF. The CDR3, as DNA: TGTGCCAGCAGCCGGGCGGACAGCAGCTCTGGGGCCAACGTCCTGACTTTC.

The chain links TRBV3-1 (or the pseudogene TRBV3-2) to TRBJ1-6; TRBD1 agrees at 8 bases. V dropped 2 bases and J dropped 7; count of bases not matched to a gene: 7. Germline CDR1 reads LGHDT; CDR2 reads YNNKEL (reference sequence). This CDR3 has 16 amino acids. CDR3 bases: TGTGCCAGCAGCCAATCGCCAGGGGGCCAGAATTCACCCCTCCACTTT. It translates to CASSQSPGGQNSPLHF.

This sequence joins TRBV19 and TRBJ2-3; no clear D. This CDR3 region has 17 residues. V lost 1 base, J lost 0 bases, and 14 bases lay in between. The V gene's germline CDR1 is LNHDA and CDR2 SQIVND (reference sequence). In nucleotides, the CDR3 is TGTGCCAGTAGTATAGGGCCCCAATCCTTTAGCACAGATACGCAGTATTTT. Encoded protein: CASSIGPQSFSTDTQYF.

The chain combines TRBV7-2 with TRBJ2-1; D assignment may be TRBD1 or TRBD2 (5 bases each). CDR1 SGHTA and CDR2 FQGNSA come from the germline V gene. The CDR3 spans 15 residues. V lost 2 bases to trimming and J lost 3 bases, with 11 bases between them. The CDR3: CASSLSGTDYNEQFF. For the CDR3, the DNA is TGTGCCAGCAGCTTAAGTGGGACGGACTACAATGAGCAGTTCTTC.

The chain is built from TRBV7-9 and TRBJ2-3; D uncertain. The CDR3 runs 13 residues. Germline-derived CDR1 and CDR2 are SEHNR and FQNEAQ (reference sequence). V was pared by 5 bases and J by 3 bases, with 9 bases between. The CDR3 DNA sequence: TGTGCCAGCAGCCTATCATCGACAGATACGCAGTATTTT. Protein sequence: CASSLSSTDTQYF. The variable domain in full, with the rest retrieved from reference TRBV7-9 and TRBJ2-3, is DTGVSQNPRHKITKRGQNVTFRCDPISEHNRLYWYRQTLGQGPEFLTYFQNEAQLEKSRLLSDRFSAERPKGSFSTLEIQRTEQGDSAMYLCASSLSSTDTQYFGPGTRLTVL.